The entry that follows covers one T cell receptor beta chain sequence. Trimming removed 2 bases at V and 2 bases at J, with 10 bases between. The CDR3 spans 15 residues. TCRdb re-derived calls from the RT-PCR reads in MiXCR, one entry per CDR3 protein. Found here are some 550,000 distinct CDR3 sequences, 20% to 25% of them singletons; the top ten hold roughly 2.8%. The data are from a study of response to subunit inactivated influenza vaccine. These sequences were also reported in another study, on T cells expressing NK-cell markers. From that report: The cDNA for TCR beta came from 5'RACE template switching with UMIs. Of the CD8+ T cell pool in five or six donors, roughly 1.0-8% was accounted for by dominant NKG2C+ clonotypes. Questions lingered over whether expanded NKG2C+ T cell clones were HCMV-specific.

The sequence derives from a man aged 50 or older who received an inactivated influenza vaccine. The chain uses TRBV12-3 or TRBV12-4 and TRBJ2-1; possible D gene TRBD2, 5 bases. The material was CD4+ T cells sorted from PBMCs, obtained approximately 12 days after vaccination. The CDR3 loop is CASSLSGSAYNEQFF. CDR3 DNA: TGTGCCAGCAGTTTAAGTGGGAGCGCCTACAATGAGCAGTTCTTC.